This T cell receptor beta chain was obtained from a study of spatial heterogeneity in lung cancer. Study information: Detected sequences consistently included more beta-chain ones than alpha-chain ones.

This clonotype was picked up many times. As yet, its antigen is unknown. TCR cDNA molecules each carried a unique molecular identifier. TCRdb independently ran MiXCR on the 5' RACE reads; one entry per CDR3 protein. The repertoire holds 17,000 or so distinct CDR3 sequences, with around a fifth as singletons. Study conclusions and caveats: More often at tumor resection than at routine follow-up, ubiquitous expanded tumor TCRs were detected in the blood.

The CDR3 length is 15 residues. V was pared by 3 bases and J by 0 bases, with 10 bases between. Looked up from germline, CDR1 is SGHTA and CDR2 is FQGTGA. The time point denotes: sample taken at primary tumor resection. From tumor, nontumor lung or frozen PBMC, whole RNA was taken unsorted for sequencing. Patients with untreated early-stage non-small cell lung cancer, numbering 72, were the donors. The sequencing here drew on PBMCs, taken at surgery. This receptor was obtained from a female donor with early-stage non-small cell lung cancer. This chain links TRBV7-3 with TRBJ2-3, with D perhaps TRBD1 or TRBD2 (7 bases each). This CDR3 reads CASSFQGGSTDTQYF. As DNA, the CDR3 is TGTGCCAGCAGCTTTCAGGGGGGGAGCACAGATACGCAGTATTTT.